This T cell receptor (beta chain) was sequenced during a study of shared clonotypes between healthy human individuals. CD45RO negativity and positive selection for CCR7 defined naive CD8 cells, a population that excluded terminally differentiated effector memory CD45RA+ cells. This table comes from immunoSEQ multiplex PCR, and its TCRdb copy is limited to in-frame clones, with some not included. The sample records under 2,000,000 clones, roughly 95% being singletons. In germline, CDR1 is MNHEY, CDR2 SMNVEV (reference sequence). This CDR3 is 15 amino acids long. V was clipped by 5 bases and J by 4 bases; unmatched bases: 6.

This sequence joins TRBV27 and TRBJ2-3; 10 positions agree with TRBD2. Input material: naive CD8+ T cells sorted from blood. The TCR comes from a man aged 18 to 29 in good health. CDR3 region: CASSLLAGLADTQYF. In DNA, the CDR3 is TGTGCCAGCAGTCTACTAGCGGGGCTCGCAGATACGCAGTATTTT.